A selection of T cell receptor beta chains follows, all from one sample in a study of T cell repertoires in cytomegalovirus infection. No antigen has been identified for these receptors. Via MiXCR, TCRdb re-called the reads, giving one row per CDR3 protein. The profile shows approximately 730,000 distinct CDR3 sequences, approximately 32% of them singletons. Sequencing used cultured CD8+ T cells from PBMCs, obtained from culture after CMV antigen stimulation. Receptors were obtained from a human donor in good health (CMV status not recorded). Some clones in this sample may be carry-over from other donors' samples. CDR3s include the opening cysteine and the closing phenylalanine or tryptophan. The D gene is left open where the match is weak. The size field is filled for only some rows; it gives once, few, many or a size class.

cdr3_aa: CASSLKQHTEAFF
cdr3_nt: TGTGCCAGTAGTCTGAAACAGCACACTGAAGCTTTCTTT
clone_size: few
j_call: TRBJ1-1
v_call: TRBV19
d_call: .

cdr3_aa: CASSIQANYGYTF
cdr3_nt: TGTGCCAGCAGTATTCAGGCAAACTATGGCTACACCTTC
clone_size: .
j_call: TRBJ1-2
v_call: TRBV12-3/TRBV12-4
d_call: .

cdr3_aa: CASSSDRPSNEQFF
cdr3_nt: TGTGCCAGCAGCTCGGACAGGCCAAGCAATGAGCAGTTCTTC
clone_size: many
j_call: TRBJ2-1
v_call: TRBV7-8
d_call: TRBD1

cdr3_aa: CASSLIPIRVAYEQYF
cdr3_nt: TGTGCCAGCAGCCTGATCCCGATTCGAGTAGCCTACGAGCAGTACTTC
clone_size: .
j_call: TRBJ2-7
v_call: TRBV3-1
d_call: .

cdr3_aa: CASSLAGRTGGSGANVLTF
cdr3_nt: TGTGCCAGCAGCTTAGCGGGTCGGACAGGGGGATCTGGGGCCAACGTCCTGACTTTC
clone_size: .
j_call: TRBJ2-6
v_call: TRBV7-9
d_call: TRBD1

cdr3_aa: CASSGGNQPQHF
cdr3_nt: TGTGCCAGCAGTGGGGGGAATCAGCCCCAGCATTTT
clone_size: many
j_call: TRBJ1-5
v_call: TRBV12-3/TRBV12-4
d_call: .

cdr3_aa: CASSLIYTSYNEQFF
cdr3_nt: TGTGCCAGCAGCCTAATCTATACATCCTACAATGAGCAGTTCTTC
clone_size: .
j_call: TRBJ2-1
v_call: TRBV7-6
d_call: .

cdr3_aa: CASSQEGVGSYEQYF
cdr3_nt: TGCGCCAGCAGCCAAGAAGGCGTGGGCTCCTACGAGCAGTACTTC
clone_size: .
j_call: TRBJ2-7
v_call: TRBV4-1
d_call: .

cdr3_aa: CASSPSSGELTDTQYF
cdr3_nt: TGTGCCAGCAGTCCTTCTAGCGGGGAGCTCACAGATACGCAGTATTTT
clone_size: .
j_call: TRBJ2-3
v_call: TRBV12-3/TRBV12-4
d_call: TRBD2

cdr3_aa: CASSSDRLERTPGELFF
cdr3_nt: TGTGCCAGCAGTTCCGACAGACTAGAGCGGACACCCGGGGAGCTGTTTTTT
clone_size: few
j_call: TRBJ2-2
v_call: TRBV6-5
d_call: .

cdr3_aa: CASSGGPNTDTQYF
cdr3_nt: TGTGCCAGCAGCGGGGGACCGAACACAGATACGCAGTATTTT
clone_size: .
j_call: TRBJ2-3
v_call: TRBV9
d_call: .

cdr3_aa: CASSIGPYNEQFF
cdr3_nt: TGTGCCAGTAGTATAGGACCGTACAATGAGCAGTTCTTC
clone_size: .
j_call: TRBJ2-1
v_call: TRBV19
d_call: .

cdr3_aa: CASSQGWQANQPQHF
cdr3_nt: TGCGCCAGCAGCCAAGGATGGCAGGCTAATCAGCCCCAGCATTTT
clone_size: .
j_call: TRBJ1-5
v_call: TRBV4-1
d_call: .

cdr3_aa: CASSERGGPSYEQYF
cdr3_nt: TGTGCCAGCAGCGAACGGGGAGGGCCTTCCTACGAGCAGTACTTC
clone_size: few
j_call: TRBJ2-7
v_call: TRBV7-8
d_call: TRBD2

cdr3_aa: CASSEDLGGEAQYF
cdr3_nt: TGTGCCAGCAGCGAAGATCTGGGGGGGGAAGCCCAGTACTTC
clone_size: .
j_call: TRBJ2-5
v_call: TRBV4-2
d_call: TRBD2

cdr3_aa: CSVEGGTPERANYGYTF
cdr3_nt: TGCAGCGTCGAGGGGGGGACACCGGAGCGGGCTAACTATGGCTACACCTTC
clone_size: .
j_call: TRBJ1-2
v_call: TRBV29-1
d_call: .

cdr3_aa: CASSYSKRADTQYF
cdr3_nt: TGTGCCAGCAGTTACTCGAAGAGGGCAGATACGCAGTATTTT
clone_size: .
j_call: TRBJ2-3
v_call: TRBV6-6
d_call: .

cdr3_aa: CASSPRRGNYGYTF
cdr3_nt: TGTGCCAGCAGCCCTCGAAGGGGCAACTATGGCTACACCTTC
clone_size: many
j_call: TRBJ1-2
v_call: TRBV11-2
d_call: .

cdr3_aa: CASSLAGTVYQETQYF
cdr3_nt: TGTGCCAGCAGCTTAGCGGGGACTGTGTACCAAGAGACCCAGTACTTC
clone_size: .
j_call: TRBJ2-5
v_call: TRBV13
d_call: .

cdr3_aa: CATKQGLLGSYNSPLHF
cdr3_nt: TGTGCCACTAAGCAGGGACTACTCGGCTCCTATAATTCACCCCTCCACTTT
clone_size: .
j_call: TRBJ1-6
v_call: TRBV4-2
d_call: .

cdr3_aa: CASSYSETLSVRKETQYF
cdr3_nt: TGTGCCAGCAGTTACTCGGAAACACTGAGTGTCAGGAAGGAGACCCAGTACTTC
clone_size: .
j_call: TRBJ2-5
v_call: TRBV6-2/TRBV6-3
d_call: .

cdr3_aa: CASTVPGEDTEAFF
cdr3_nt: TGTGCCAGCACCGTCCCAGGAGAAGACACTGAAGCTTTCTTT
clone_size: .
j_call: TRBJ1-1
v_call: TRBV12-3/TRBV12-4
d_call: .

cdr3_aa: CASSLWTGLGETQYF
cdr3_nt: TGTGCCAGCAGTTTATGGACAGGGCTGGGGGAGACCCAGTACTTC
clone_size: .
j_call: TRBJ2-5
v_call: TRBV12-3/TRBV12-4
d_call: TRBD1

cdr3_aa: CASSAPDRDGYTF
cdr3_nt: TGCGCCAGCAGCGCCCCGGACAGGGATGGCTACACCTTC
clone_size: few
j_call: TRBJ1-2
v_call: TRBV4-1
d_call: TRBD1

cdr3_aa: CASGLNGGMDDYGYTF
cdr3_nt: TGTGCTAGTGGTTTGAACGGGGGTATGGATGACTATGGCTACACCTTC
clone_size: .
j_call: TRBJ1-2
v_call: TRBV12-5
d_call: .

cdr3_aa: CASSLRQGGNYGYTF
cdr3_nt: TGTGCCAGCAGTCTCCGACAGGGGGGGAACTATGGCTACACCTTC
clone_size: .
j_call: TRBJ1-2
v_call: TRBV27
d_call: TRBD1

cdr3_aa: CASSPVLRTGDTQYF
cdr3_nt: TGTGCCAGTAGTCCTGTACTGAGGACCGGAGATACGCAGTATTTT
clone_size: .
j_call: TRBJ2-3
v_call: TRBV19
d_call: .

cdr3_aa: CASSFTGGGNQPQHF
cdr3_nt: TGTGCCAGTAGTTTCACAGGGGGTGGCAATCAGCCCCAGCATTTT
clone_size: few
j_call: TRBJ1-5
v_call: TRBV19
d_call: TRBD1

cdr3_aa: CASSLSVPGPGGTGELFF
cdr3_nt: TGTGCCAGCAGCTTAAGTGTACCGGGGCCCGGGGGCACCGGGGAGCTGTTTTTT
clone_size: .
j_call: TRBJ2-2
v_call: TRBV7-6
d_call: .

cdr3_aa: CASSPLTGGDEQYF
cdr3_nt: TGTGCCAGCAGTCCCCTGACAGGAGGGGACGAGCAGTACTTC
clone_size: few
j_call: TRBJ2-7
v_call: TRBV27
d_call: .

cdr3_aa: CASSQDGTGGVSTDTQYF
cdr3_nt: TGCGCCAGCAGCCAAGATGGGACAGGGGGGGTTAGCACAGATACGCAGTATTTT
clone_size: few
j_call: TRBJ2-3
v_call: TRBV4-3
d_call: TRBD1

cdr3_aa: CASSFGTSGGGPTDTQYF
cdr3_nt: TGTGCCAGCAGCTTCGGGACTAGCGGGGGCGGACCCACAGATACGCAGTATTTT
clone_size: few
j_call: TRBJ2-3
v_call: TRBV5-6
d_call: TRBD2

cdr3_aa: CASSRGNRVSKGGYTF
cdr3_nt: TGTGCCAGCAGTCGGGGAAACAGGGTATCGAAGGGTGGCTACACCTTC
clone_size: few
j_call: TRBJ1-2
v_call: TRBV28
d_call: .

cdr3_aa: CASSLIPLSGGAAGETQYF
cdr3_nt: TGTGCCAGCAGCTTAATCCCCCTAAGCGGGGGGGCTGCGGGAGAGACCCAGTACTTC
clone_size: many
j_call: TRBJ2-5
v_call: TRBV7-8
d_call: TRBD2

cdr3_aa: CASSPRGPDGYTF
cdr3_nt: TGTGCCAGCAGCCCCAGGGGCCCGGATGGCTACACCTTC
clone_size: .
j_call: TRBJ1-2
v_call: TRBV6-6
d_call: .

cdr3_aa: CATSRETGMGSPLHF
cdr3_nt: TGTGCCACCAGCAGAGAAACAGGGATGGGTTCACCCCTCCACTTT
clone_size: .
j_call: TRBJ1-6
v_call: TRBV15
d_call: .

cdr3_aa: CATSKDRSNQPQHF
cdr3_nt: TGTGCCACCAGCAAGGACAGAAGCAATCAGCCCCAGCATTTT
clone_size: few
j_call: TRBJ1-5
v_call: TRBV15
d_call: .

cdr3_aa: CASSLSRTPTWGNEKLFF
cdr3_nt: TGTGCCAGCAGTTTATCTCGGACACCCACCTGGGGGAATGAAAAACTGTTTTTT
clone_size: .
j_call: TRBJ1-4
v_call: TRBV12-3/TRBV12-4
d_call: .

cdr3_aa: CASTLAGGPNNEQFF
cdr3_nt: TGTGCCAGCACCCTAGCGGGGGGGCCTAACAATGAGCAGTTCTTC
clone_size: few
j_call: TRBJ2-1
v_call: TRBV12-3/TRBV12-4
d_call: TRBD2

cdr3_aa: CASSVVLAEGTQYF
cdr3_nt: TGTGCCAGCAGCGTAGTCTTAGCAGAGGGTACGCAGTATTTT
clone_size: few
j_call: TRBJ2-3
v_call: TRBV3-1
d_call: .

cdr3_aa: CASSQTHDSPRTQYF
cdr3_nt: TGTGCCAGCAGCCAGACCCACGACAGCCCTAGAACCCAGTACTTC
clone_size: few
j_call: TRBJ2-5
v_call: TRBV4-2
d_call: .

cdr3_aa: CASSFLIRTEAFF
cdr3_nt: TGTGCCAGCAGCTTCCTAATAAGGACTGAAGCTTTCTTT
clone_size: .
j_call: TRBJ1-1
v_call: TRBV5-8
d_call: .

cdr3_aa: CASRLVGGTDNSPLHF
cdr3_nt: TGTGCCAGCAGATTAGTGGGGGGAACGGATAATTCACCCCTCCACTTT
clone_size: many
j_call: TRBJ1-6
v_call: TRBV7-8
d_call: .

cdr3_aa: CASSFRGGPGNTEAFF
cdr3_nt: TGTGCCAGCAGCTTTCGGGGGGGGCCGGGGAACACTGAAGCTTTCTTT
clone_size: many
j_call: TRBJ1-1
v_call: TRBV7-8
d_call: .

cdr3_aa: CSASLRLTNYGYTF
cdr3_nt: TGCAGTGCTAGTCTCCGCTTAACTAACTATGGCTACACCTTC
clone_size: few
j_call: TRBJ1-2
v_call: TRBV20-1
d_call: .

cdr3_aa: CASSFQINEKLFF
cdr3_nt: TGTGCCAGCAGCTTTCAGATTAATGAAAAACTGTTTTTT
clone_size: few
j_call: TRBJ1-4
v_call: TRBV7-2
d_call: .

cdr3_aa: CASSQREQGARSPLHF
cdr3_nt: TGTGCCAGCAGCCAGCGGGAGCAGGGGGCGCGATCACCCCTCCACTTT
clone_size: few
j_call: TRBJ1-6
v_call: TRBV14
d_call: TRBD1

cdr3_aa: CASSQEGLSTDQPQHF
cdr3_nt: TGTGCCAGCAGCCAAGAGGGATTAAGTACTGATCAGCCCCAGCATTTT
clone_size: .
j_call: TRBJ1-5
v_call: TRBV4-2
d_call: .

cdr3_aa: CASSVGGETYNYGYTF
cdr3_nt: TGTGCCAGCAGCGTAGGTGGGGAGACTTATAACTATGGCTACACCTTC
clone_size: .
j_call: TRBJ1-2
v_call: TRBV9
d_call: .